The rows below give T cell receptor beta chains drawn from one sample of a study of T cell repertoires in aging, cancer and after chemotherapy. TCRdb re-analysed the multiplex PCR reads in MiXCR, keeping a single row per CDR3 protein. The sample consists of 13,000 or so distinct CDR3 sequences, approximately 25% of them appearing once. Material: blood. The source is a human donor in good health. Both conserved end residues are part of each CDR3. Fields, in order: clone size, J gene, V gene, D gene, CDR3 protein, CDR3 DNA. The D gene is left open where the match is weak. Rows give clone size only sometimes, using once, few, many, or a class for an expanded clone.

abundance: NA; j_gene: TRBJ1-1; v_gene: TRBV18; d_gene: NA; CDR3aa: CASSLLKGGSNTEAFF; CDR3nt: TGTGCCAGCTCACTGCTCAAAGGGGGTTCGAACACTGAAGCTTTCTTT
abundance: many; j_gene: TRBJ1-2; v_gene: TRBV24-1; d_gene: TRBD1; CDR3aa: CATDGQGGDGYTF; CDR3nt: TGTGCCACAGATGGACAGGGGGGAGATGGCTACACCTTC
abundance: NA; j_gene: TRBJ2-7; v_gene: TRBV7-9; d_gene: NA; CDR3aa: CASSLEGSGYEQYF; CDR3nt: TGTGCCAGCAGCCTGGAGGGGAGTGGATACGAGCAGTACTTC
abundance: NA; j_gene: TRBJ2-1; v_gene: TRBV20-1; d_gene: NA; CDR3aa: CSAGPQYNEQFF; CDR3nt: TGCAGTGCTGGGCCCCAATACAATGAGCAGTTCTTC
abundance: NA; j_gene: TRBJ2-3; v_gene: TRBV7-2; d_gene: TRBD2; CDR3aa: CASTTRAGGMSTDTQYF; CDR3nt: TGTGCCAGCACCACAAGAGCGGGGGGGATGAGCACAGATACGCAGTATTTT
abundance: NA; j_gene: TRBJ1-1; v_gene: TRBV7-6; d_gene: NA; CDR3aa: CASSLATNTEAFF; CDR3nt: TGTGCCAGCAGCTTAGCGACGAACACTGAAGCTTTCTTT
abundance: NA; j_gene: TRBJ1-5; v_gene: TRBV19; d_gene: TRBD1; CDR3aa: CASSIHFFRGQPQHF; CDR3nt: TGTGCCAGTAGTATTCATTTTTTCAGGGGGCAGCCCCAGCATTTT
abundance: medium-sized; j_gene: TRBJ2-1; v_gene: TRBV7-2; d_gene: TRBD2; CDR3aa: CASRTSGDEQFF; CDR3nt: TGTGCCAGCAGAACTAGCGGGGACGAGCAGTTCTTC
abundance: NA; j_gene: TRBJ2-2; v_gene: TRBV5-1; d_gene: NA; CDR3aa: CASRQVLNTGELFF; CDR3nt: TGCGCCAGCAGACAGGTCTTGAACACCGGGGAGCTGTTTTTT
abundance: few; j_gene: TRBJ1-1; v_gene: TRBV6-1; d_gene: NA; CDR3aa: CASSESSVGWAFF; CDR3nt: TGTGCCAGCAGTGAATCATCCGTGGGGTGGGCTTTCTTT
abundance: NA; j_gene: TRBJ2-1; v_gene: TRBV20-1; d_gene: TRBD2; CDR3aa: CSASTSGGAGEQFF; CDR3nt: TGCAGTGCTAGCACTAGCGGGGGGGCGGGTGAGCAGTTCTTC
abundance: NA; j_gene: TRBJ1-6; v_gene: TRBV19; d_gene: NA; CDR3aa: CASRPDSGSPLHF; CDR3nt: TGTGCCAGTAGGCCTGACAGTGGCTCACCCCTCCACTTT
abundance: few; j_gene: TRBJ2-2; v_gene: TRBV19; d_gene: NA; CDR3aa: CASSILPIGAGELFF; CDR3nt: TGTGCCAGTAGTATACTCCCCATAGGGGCCGGGGAGCTGTTTTTT
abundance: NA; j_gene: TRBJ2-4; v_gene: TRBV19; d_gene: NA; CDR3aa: CASSQGTGAGGKNIQYF; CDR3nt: TGTGCCAGTAGTCAGGGCACCGGCGCAGGGGGGAAAAACATTCAGTACTTC
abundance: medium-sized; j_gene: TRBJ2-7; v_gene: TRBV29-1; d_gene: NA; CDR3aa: CSAGRLGNEQYF; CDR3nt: TGCAGCGCTGGGCGACTCGGGAACGAGCAGTACTTC
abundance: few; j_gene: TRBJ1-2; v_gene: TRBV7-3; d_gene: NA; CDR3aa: CASSLNEHNLGYGYTF; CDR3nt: TGTGCCAGCAGCTTAAATGAGCACAATCTGGGATATGGCTACACCTTC
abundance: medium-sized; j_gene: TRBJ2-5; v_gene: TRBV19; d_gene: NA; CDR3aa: CASSIRSVDETQYF; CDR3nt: TGTGCCAGTAGTATCCGGAGCGTGGACGAGACCCAGTACTTC
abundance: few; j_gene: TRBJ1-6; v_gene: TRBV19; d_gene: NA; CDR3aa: CASSAGSYNSPLHF; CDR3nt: TGTGCCAGTAGTGCAGGGTCCTATAATTCACCCCTCCACTTT
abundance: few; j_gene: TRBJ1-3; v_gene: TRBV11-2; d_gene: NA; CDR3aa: CASSLGGYDPRSAIYF; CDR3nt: TGTGCCAGCAGCTTAGGGGGGTATGACCCCCGTTCCGCCATATATTTT
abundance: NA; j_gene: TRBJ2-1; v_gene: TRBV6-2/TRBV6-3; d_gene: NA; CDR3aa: CASSYLRGPYNEQFF; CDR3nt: TGTGCCAGCAGTTATCTGCGGGGGCCTTACAATGAGCAGTTCTTC
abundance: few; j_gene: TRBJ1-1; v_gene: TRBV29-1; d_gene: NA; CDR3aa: CSVVLEGRVNTEAFF; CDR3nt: TGCAGCGTTGTACTTGAGGGGCGGGTGAACACTGAAGCTTTCTTT
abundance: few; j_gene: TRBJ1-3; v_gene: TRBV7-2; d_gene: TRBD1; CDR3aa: CASSLDRGGNTIYF; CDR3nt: TGTGCCAGCAGCCTGGACAGGGGGGGAAACACCATATATTTT
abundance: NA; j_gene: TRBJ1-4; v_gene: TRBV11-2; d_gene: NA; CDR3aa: CASSRWNLGSEKLFF; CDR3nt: TGTGCCAGCAGCCGTTGGAACCTAGGGAGTGAAAAACTGTTTTTT
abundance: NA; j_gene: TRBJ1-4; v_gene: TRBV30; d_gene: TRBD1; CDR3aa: CAWSGGDRENEKLFF; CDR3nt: TGTGCCTGGAGTGGGGGGGACAGGGAAAATGAAAAACTGTTTTTT
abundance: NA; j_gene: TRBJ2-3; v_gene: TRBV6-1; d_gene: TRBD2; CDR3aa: CASGLSGGTDTQYF; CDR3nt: TGTGCCAGCGGCCTAAGCGGGGGGACAGATACGCAGTATTTT
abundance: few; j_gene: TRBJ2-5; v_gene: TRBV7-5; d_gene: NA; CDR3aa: CISVPEARFLGGETQYF; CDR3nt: NA
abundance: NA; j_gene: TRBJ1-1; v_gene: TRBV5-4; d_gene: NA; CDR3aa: CASSLAPGTEAFF; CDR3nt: TGTGCCAGCAGCTTGGCTCCGGGCACTGAAGCTTTCTTT
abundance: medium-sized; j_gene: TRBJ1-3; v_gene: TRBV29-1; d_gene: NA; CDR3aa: CSVGDNTSGNTIYF; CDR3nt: TGCAGCGTTGGGGATAACACCTCTGGAAACACCATATATTTT
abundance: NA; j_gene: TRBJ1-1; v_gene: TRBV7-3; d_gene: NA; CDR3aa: CASRTKGFTEALF; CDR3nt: TGTGCCAGCAGGACCAAAGGCTTCACTGAAGCTTTGTTT
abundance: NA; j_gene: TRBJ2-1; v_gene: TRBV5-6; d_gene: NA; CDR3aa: CASRRWVARNEQFF; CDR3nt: TGTGCCAGCAGAAGGTGGGTGGCTAGGAATGAGCAGTTCTTC
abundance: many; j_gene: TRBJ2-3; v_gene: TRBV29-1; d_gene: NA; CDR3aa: CSVEGVRGAPTDTQYF; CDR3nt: TGCAGCGTTGAAGGTGTCCGGGGGGCTCCCACAGATACGCAGTATTTT
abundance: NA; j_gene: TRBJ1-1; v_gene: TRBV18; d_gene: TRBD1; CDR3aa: CASSIQRGLGTEAFF; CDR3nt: TGTGCCAGCTCGATTCAGAGGGGGCTGGGCACTGAAGCTTTCTTT
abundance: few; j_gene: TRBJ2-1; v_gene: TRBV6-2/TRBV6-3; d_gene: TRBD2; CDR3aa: CASSRLAGGSYNEQFF; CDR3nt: TGTGCCAGCAGTCGACTAGCGGGGGGTTCCTACAATGAGCAGTTCTTC
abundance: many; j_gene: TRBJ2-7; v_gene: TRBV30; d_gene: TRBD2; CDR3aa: CAWSVGGSSYEQYF; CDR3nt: TGTGCCTGGAGTGTGGGAGGGTCCTCCTACGAGCAGTACTTC
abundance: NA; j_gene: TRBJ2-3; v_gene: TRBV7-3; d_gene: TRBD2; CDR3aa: CASSLTSGPTDTQYF; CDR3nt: TGTGCCAGCAGCTTAACTAGCGGGCCCACAGATACGCAGTATTTT
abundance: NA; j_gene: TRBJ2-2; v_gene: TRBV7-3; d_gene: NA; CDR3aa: CASSLSSGSNTGELFF; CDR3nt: TGTGCCAGCAGCTTATCCTCGGGCTCGAACACCGGGGAGCTGTTTTTT
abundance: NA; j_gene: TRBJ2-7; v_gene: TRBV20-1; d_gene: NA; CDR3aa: CSAVHQGGGYEQYF; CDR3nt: TGCAGTGCTGTACACCAGGGAGGAGGCTACGAGCAGTACTTC
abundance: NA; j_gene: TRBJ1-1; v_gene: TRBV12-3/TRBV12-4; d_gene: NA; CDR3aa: CASRLPGVSTEAFF; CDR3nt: TGTGCCAGCAGGCTACCCGGGGTTAGCACTGAAGCTTTCTTT
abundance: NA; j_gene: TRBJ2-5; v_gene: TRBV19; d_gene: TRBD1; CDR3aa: CASTPTGTETQYF; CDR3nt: TGTGCCAGTACCCCGACAGGGACAGAGACCCAGTACTTC
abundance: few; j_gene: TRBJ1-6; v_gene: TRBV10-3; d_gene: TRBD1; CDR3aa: CAIRGDRNSPLHF; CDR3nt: TGTGCCATCAGGGGGGACAGAAATTCACCCCTCCACTTT
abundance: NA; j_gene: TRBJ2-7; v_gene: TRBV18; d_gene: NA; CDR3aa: CASSGGAGEQYF; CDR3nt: TGTGCCAGCTCAGGGGGTGCGGGCGAGCAGTACTTC
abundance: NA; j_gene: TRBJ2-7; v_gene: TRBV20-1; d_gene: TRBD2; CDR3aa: CSAKAGPSYEQYF; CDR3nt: TGCAGTGCTAAAGCGGGGCCTTCCTACGAGCAGTACTTC
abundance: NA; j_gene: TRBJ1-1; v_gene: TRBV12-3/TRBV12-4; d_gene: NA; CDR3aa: CASSLDFNTEAFF; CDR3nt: TGTGCCAGCAGTTTAGACTTCAACACTGAAGCTTTCTTT
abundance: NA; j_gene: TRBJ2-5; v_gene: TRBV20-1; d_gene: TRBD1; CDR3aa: CSARVPGTGAETQYF; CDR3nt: TGCAGTGCTAGAGTCCCCGGGACAGGGGCGGAGACCCAGTACTTC
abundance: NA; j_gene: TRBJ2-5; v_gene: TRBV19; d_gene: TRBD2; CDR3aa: CASSGLAAQETQYF; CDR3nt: TGTGCCAGTAGTGGACTAGCGGCCCAAGAGACCCAGTACTTC
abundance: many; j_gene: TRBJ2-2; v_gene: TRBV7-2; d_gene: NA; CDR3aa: CASSLEVGELFF; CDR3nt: TGTGCCAGCAGCTTAGAGGTCGGGGAGCTGTTTTTT
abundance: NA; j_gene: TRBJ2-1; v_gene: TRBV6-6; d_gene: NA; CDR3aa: CASRLRDPNEQFF; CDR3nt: TGTGCCAGCAGACTCCGGGACCCCAATGAGCAGTTCTTC
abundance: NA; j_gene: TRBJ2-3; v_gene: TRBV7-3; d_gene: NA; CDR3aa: CASSLDLSTDTQYF; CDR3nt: TGTGCCAGCAGCTTAGACTTGAGCACAGATACGCAGTATTTT
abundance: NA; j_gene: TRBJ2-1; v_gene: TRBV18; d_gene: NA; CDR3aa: CASSPGQGTHNEQFF; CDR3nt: TGTGCCAGCTCACCGGGGCAGGGGACCCACAATGAGCAGTTCTTC
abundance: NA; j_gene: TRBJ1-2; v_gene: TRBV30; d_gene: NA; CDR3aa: CAWNPGGYYGYTF; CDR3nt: TGTGCCTGGAATCCGGGGGGCTACTATGGCTACACCTTC
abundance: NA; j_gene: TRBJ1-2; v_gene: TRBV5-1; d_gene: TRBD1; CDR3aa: CASSLAGQNGYTF; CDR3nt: TGCGCCAGCAGCTTGGCGGGACAGAACGGCTACACCTTC
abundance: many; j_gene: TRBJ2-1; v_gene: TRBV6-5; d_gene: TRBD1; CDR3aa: CASSSGTGGYNEQFF; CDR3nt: TGTGCCAGCAGTTCCGGGACAGGGGGGTACAATGAGCAGTTCTTC
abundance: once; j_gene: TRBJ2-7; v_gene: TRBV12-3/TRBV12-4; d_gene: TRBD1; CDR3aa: CASSRRTGNYEQYF; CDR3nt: TGTGCCAGCAGTCGGCGGACAGGTAACTACGAGCAGTACTTC
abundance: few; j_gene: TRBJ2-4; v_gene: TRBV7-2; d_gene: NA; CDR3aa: CASSLNGVRAKNIQYF; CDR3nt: TGTGCCAGCAGCTTAAATGGCGTCAGGGCCAAAAACATTCAGTACTTC